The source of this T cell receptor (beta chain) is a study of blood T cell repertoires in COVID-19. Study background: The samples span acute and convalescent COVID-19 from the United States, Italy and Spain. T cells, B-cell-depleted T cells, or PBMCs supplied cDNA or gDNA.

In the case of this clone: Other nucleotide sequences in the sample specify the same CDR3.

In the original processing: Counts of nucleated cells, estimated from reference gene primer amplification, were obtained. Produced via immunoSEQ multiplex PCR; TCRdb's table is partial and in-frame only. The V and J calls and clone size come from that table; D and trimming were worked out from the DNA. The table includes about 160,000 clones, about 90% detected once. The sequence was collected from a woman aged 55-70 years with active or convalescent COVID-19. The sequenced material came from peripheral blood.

The CDR3 sequence: CASSVGSSYNSPLHF. The CDR3 DNA is TGTGCCAGCAGCGTCGGGAGCTCCTATAATTCACCCCTCCACTTT. This sequence joins TRBV9 and TRBJ1-6; D is unresolved. Trimming stripped 2 bases from V and 0 bases from J, with 6 bases between. The CDR3 loop spans 15 amino acids. Germline V CDR1 and CDR2: SGDLS, YYNGEE.